Listed below are T cell receptor beta chains from one sample, sequenced in a study of cytomegalovirus exposure and HLA in healthy donors. Sequenced by immunoSEQ multiplex PCR; TCRdb stores in-frame clones only, minus some. The table includes 150,000 to 160,000 clones, 60% to 80% detected once. The specimen was PBMCs. These receptors all stem from a man in his thirties or forties in good health and CMV-seropositive. CDR3s include the opening cysteine and the closing phenylalanine or tryptophan. The D gene is left open where the match is weak. Clone size, where shown, is once, few, many, or a class for clones that have expanded.

j_call: TRBJ1-4
v_call: TRBV18
d_call: TRBD1
clone_size: -
cdr3_nt: TGTGCCAGCTCACCGGGACAGGGGACCGAAAAACTGTTTTTT
cdr3_aa: CASSPGQGTEKLFF

j_call: TRBJ1-1
v_call: TRBV9
d_call: TRBD1
clone_size: -
cdr3_nt: TGTGCCAGCAGCTCGGGACAGGGTGACACTGAAGCTTTCTTT
cdr3_aa: CASSSGQGDTEAFF

j_call: TRBJ2-1
v_call: TRBV28
d_call: TRBD2
clone_size: -
cdr3_nt: TGTGCCAGCATGACTAGCGGGAGAGTCAATGAGCAGTTCTTC
cdr3_aa: CASMTSGRVNEQFF

j_call: TRBJ2-7
v_call: TRBV28
d_call: TRBD2
clone_size: -
cdr3_nt: TGTGCCAGCAGTTTGGGCGGGAGGGCCGACGAGCAGTACTTC
cdr3_aa: CASSLGGRADEQYF

j_call: TRBJ1-6
v_call: TRBV30
d_call: -
clone_size: -
cdr3_nt: TGTGCCTGGACCTCAACAGGTGTTTCACCCCTCCACTTT
cdr3_aa: CAWTSTGVSPLHF

j_call: TRBJ1-1
v_call: TRBV28
d_call: -
clone_size: -
cdr3_nt: TGTGCCAGCAGTTCGGGAGGCCTAAACACTGAAGCTTTCTTT
cdr3_aa: CASSSGGLNTEAFF

j_call: TRBJ1-6
v_call: TRBV5-4
d_call: -
clone_size: -
cdr3_nt: TGTGCCAGCAGCTTGCTAGATAATTCACCCCTCCACTTT
cdr3_aa: CASSLLDNSPLHF

j_call: TRBJ1-1
v_call: TRBV19
d_call: TRBD1
clone_size: -
cdr3_nt: TGTGCCAGTAGTACCCCGACAGGGTGGTATACGGACACTGAAGCTTTCTTT
cdr3_aa: CASSTPTGWYTDTEAFF

j_call: TRBJ2-3
v_call: TRBV11-2
d_call: -
clone_size: -
cdr3_nt: TGTGCCAGCAGCCTCCTAAGCACAGATACGCAGTATTTT
cdr3_aa: CASSLLSTDTQYF

j_call: TRBJ1-4
v_call: TRBV4-2
d_call: -
clone_size: few
cdr3_nt: TGTGCCAGCAGCCAAGGGGGTGGGGCGGCTAATGAAAAACTGTTTTTT
cdr3_aa: CASSQGGGAANEKLFF

j_call: TRBJ2-7
v_call: TRBV7-3
d_call: TRBD2
clone_size: -
cdr3_nt: TGTGCCAGCAGCGTCGCTGGGGCGGGGGTATCCGAGCAGTACTTC
cdr3_aa: CASSVAGAGVSEQYF

j_call: TRBJ2-7
v_call: TRBV15
d_call: -
clone_size: -
cdr3_nt: TGTGCCACCAGCAGAGATCGGACAGCTTACGAGCAGTACTTC
cdr3_aa: CATSRDRTAYEQYF

j_call: TRBJ2-7
v_call: TRBV6-6
d_call: TRBD1
clone_size: few
cdr3_nt: TGTGCCACAATTACAGGGGGCAACGAGCAGTACTTC
cdr3_aa: CATITGGNEQYF

j_call: TRBJ1-4
v_call: TRBV18
d_call: TRBD1
clone_size: -
cdr3_nt: TGTGCCAGCACCCGCGACAGGGGTGAAAAACTGTTTTTT
cdr3_aa: CASTRDRGEKLFF

j_call: TRBJ2-3
v_call: TRBV7-3
d_call: -
clone_size: -
cdr3_nt: TGTGCCAGCAGCACGGGACAAGGCACAGATACGCAGTATTTT
cdr3_aa: CASSTGQGTDTQYF

j_call: TRBJ2-5
v_call: TRBV7-9
d_call: TRBD2
clone_size: few
cdr3_nt: TGTGCCAGCAGGTCGGGACTAGCGGAAGAGACCCAGTACTTC
cdr3_aa: CASRSGLAEETQYF

j_call: TRBJ1-1
v_call: TRBV19
d_call: TRBD1
clone_size: -
cdr3_nt: TGTGCCAGTAGTCGTACCGGGACAGAGAACACTGAAGCTTTCTTT
cdr3_aa: CASSRTGTENTEAFF

j_call: TRBJ2-1
v_call: TRBV5-6
d_call: TRBD2
clone_size: -
cdr3_nt: TGTGCCAGCAGCCCGCGGACTAGCGGGAGAGGTGAGCAGTTCTTC
cdr3_aa: CASSPRTSGRGEQFF

j_call: TRBJ2-5
v_call: TRBV4-1
d_call: TRBD2
clone_size: -
cdr3_nt: TGCGCCAGCAGCAGGGAGGGGATGGGTGGGGAGACCCAGTACTTC
cdr3_aa: CASSREGMGGETQYF

j_call: TRBJ2-7
v_call: TRBV5-1
d_call: -
clone_size: -
cdr3_nt: TGCGCCAGCAGGACCGACAGCTACGGGCAGTACTTC
cdr3_aa: CASRTDSYGQYF

j_call: TRBJ2-7
v_call: TRBV15
d_call: TRBD1
clone_size: -
cdr3_nt: TGTGCCACCAGCAGGGACGGGACAGCACCCTACGAGCAGTACTTC
cdr3_aa: CATSRDGTAPYEQYF

j_call: TRBJ2-7
v_call: TRBV18
d_call: TRBD2
clone_size: -
cdr3_nt: TGTGCCAGCTCACCACGCGGGGGAAGAACTTCCTACGAGCAGTACTTC
cdr3_aa: CASSPRGGRTSYEQYF

j_call: TRBJ2-1
v_call: TRBV19
d_call: TRBD1
clone_size: -
cdr3_nt: TGTGCCAGTAGTGACAGGGGCGACTACAATGAGCAGTTCTTC
cdr3_aa: CASSDRGDYNEQFF

j_call: TRBJ2-1
v_call: TRBV27
d_call: -
clone_size: -
cdr3_nt: TGTGCCAGCAGTCCGCTTTACGGGGGCTCCTACAATGAGCAGTTCTTC
cdr3_aa: CASSPLYGGSYNEQFF